This T cell receptor (beta chain) appears in the sequencing data of a study of OX40 agonist ivuxolimab in advanced cancers. Looking at the study overall: The study treated patients with ivuxolimab, an agonistic anti-OX40 (CD134) antibody. Enrolled patients in dose escalation had cancers that were hepatocellular carcinoma, melanoma, renal cell or head and neck cancer.

The study, taken as a whole, reports: Clonal expansion in partial responders at 0.1-3.0 mg/kg ranked among the lowest.

The germline gives CDR1 MDHEN, CDR2 SYDVKM. The J segment lost 4 bases and the V segment lost 6 bases, leaving 4 bases of the junction unmatched. CDR3 length equals 13 residues. Blood sampling was done at baseline, cycle 4 day 1, and cycle 7 day 1. Here immunoSEQ multiplex PCR was the method, and the copy in TCRdb shows in-frame clones only, minus some. The table lists about 98,000 clones, about nine tenths of them singletons. A remark on this clone: Its antigen remains unidentified.

The sequencing here drew on CD4+ or CD8+ T cells sorted from blood, taken in a trial of the OX40 agonist ivuxolimab. The rearrangement links TRBV28 to TRBJ2-7; 9 bases fit TRBD2. This clonotype originated in an adult with an advanced solid tumor such as melanoma, head and neck, liver or kidney cancer. CDR3 sequence: CASSGTSPYEQYF. CDR3 sequence (DNA): TGTGCCAGCAGCGGGACTAGCCCTTACGAGCAGTACTTC. Full variable domain (rest looked up from reference TRBV28 and TRBJ2-7): DVKVTQSSRYLVKRTGEKVFLECVQDMDHENMFWYRQDPGLGLRLIYFSYDVKMKEKGDIPEGYSVSREKKERFSLILESASTNQTSMYLCASSGTSPYEQYFGPGTRLTVT.